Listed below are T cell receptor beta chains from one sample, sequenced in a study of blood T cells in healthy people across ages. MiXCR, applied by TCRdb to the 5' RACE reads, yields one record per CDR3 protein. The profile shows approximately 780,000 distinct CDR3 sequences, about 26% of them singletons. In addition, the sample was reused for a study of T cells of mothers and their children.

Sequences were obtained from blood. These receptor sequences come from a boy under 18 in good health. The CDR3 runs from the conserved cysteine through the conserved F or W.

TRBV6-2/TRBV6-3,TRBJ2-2,CASSTWDRNTGELFF
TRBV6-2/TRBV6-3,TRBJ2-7,CASSYSTGRLSYEQYF
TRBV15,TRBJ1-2,CATSRAGGYGYTF
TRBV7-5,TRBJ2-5,CISVPEAMRGQETQYF
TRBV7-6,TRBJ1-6,CASSFSAGPEVSLHF
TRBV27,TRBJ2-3,CASGLEGTQYF
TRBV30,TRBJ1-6,CAWHRLGQSGSPLHF
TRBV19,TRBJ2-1,CASSRGTGFYNGQFF
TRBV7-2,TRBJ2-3,CACSLNRGSTDTQYF
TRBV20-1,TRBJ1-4,CSALAPNEKLFF
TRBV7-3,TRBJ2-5,CASSLSRGTGETQYF
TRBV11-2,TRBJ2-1,CASSIRLGNEQFF
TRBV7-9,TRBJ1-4,CASSASGGGNEKLFF
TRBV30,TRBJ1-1,CAWSTTGTTEAFF
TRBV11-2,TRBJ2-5,CASSSGEIETQYF
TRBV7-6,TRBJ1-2,CASSPGWNYGYTF
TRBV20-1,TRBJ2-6,CSAREDSSGANVLTF
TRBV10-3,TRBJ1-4,CAISEVAGYEKLFF
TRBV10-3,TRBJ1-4,CAISESAGGAEKLFF
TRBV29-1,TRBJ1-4,CSVQGGGEKLFF
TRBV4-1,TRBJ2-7,CASSQEDNIAYEQYF
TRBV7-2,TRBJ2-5,CASSPRDYPKSETQYF
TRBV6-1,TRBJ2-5,CASSENRETQYF
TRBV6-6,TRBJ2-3,CASSYSRDSGLTQYF
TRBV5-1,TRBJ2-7,CASSWTGQGAYEQYF
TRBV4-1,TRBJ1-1,CASSLVAGLMNTEAFF
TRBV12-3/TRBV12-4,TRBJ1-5,CASSMTGDRNQPQHF
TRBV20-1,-,CSAARLTLQETQYF
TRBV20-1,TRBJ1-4,CSAQGPETNEKLFF
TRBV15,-,CATSARGGSGNEQFF
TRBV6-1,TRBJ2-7,CASSGQGPYEQYF
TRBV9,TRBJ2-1,CASGDEGGRSYNEQFF
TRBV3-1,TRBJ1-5,CASSQRGQPQHF
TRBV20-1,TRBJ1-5,CSARQTGSGQPQHF
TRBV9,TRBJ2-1,CASSVVAGFNNEQFF
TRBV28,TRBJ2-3,CASATAGQPDTNTQYF
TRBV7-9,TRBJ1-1,CASSSIGRTEAFF
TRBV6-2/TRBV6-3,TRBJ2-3,CASSYWDSTDTQYF
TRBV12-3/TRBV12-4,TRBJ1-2,CASSPFYGDRGHGYTF
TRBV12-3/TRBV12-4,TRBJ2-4,CASSIRGRRENIQYF
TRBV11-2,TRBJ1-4,CASSLEGGGQKLFF
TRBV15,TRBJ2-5,CATSIRSRAGKETQYF
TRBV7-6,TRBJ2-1,CASSSTSGGSSYNEQFF
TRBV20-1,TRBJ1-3,CSASRDSGNTIYF
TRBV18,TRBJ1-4,CATGNEKLFF
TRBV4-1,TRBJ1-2,CASSQDDRGYYGYTF
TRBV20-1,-,CSAIPGAGESYEQYF
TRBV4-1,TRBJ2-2,CASSRRDPGYTGELFF
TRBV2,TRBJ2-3,CASRGTSGATDTQYF
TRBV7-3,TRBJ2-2,CASGPGFGELFF
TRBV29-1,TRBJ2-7,CSVPRGGEQYF
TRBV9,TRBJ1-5,CASSVDDQPQHF
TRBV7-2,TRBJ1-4,CASSIQGRGEKLFF